This T cell receptor (beta chain) was found in a study of T cell responses to AZD1222 COVID-19 vaccine (dated by TCRdb to the early 2020s). For the wider study: TCR sequencing covered 230 or so trial participants: about 210 given two doses of AZD1222 and 26 given two doses of MenACWY control vaccine. Trial participants were enrolled by age into 18-55, 56-69 and 70-plus year subgroups, with about 150, 28 and 57 TCR-sequenced participants respectively. What the work shows at the level of the full study, not this receptor alone: In the small 56-69-year group, the increase in depth fell short of significance, most likely because of low power. Conclusions about previously exposed vaccinees are limited because only five to seven AZD1222 recipients were SARS-CoV-2 seropositive at baseline. Because no day 14 peak-response samples were available, the repertoires could be characterized only after the peak T cell response. After two AZD1222 doses, spike-specific TCR breadth and depth were significantly higher than at day 0 and than in MenACWY recipients. Reportedly, close to half of the unique spike-specific TCRs recognized epitopes lying outside the regions that are mutated in the B.1.351 and B.1.1.7 variants. Vaccine-associated CD4 TCRs spanned the whole spike protein, with dominant responses in regions 160-218 and 743-854. Most participants were white British and females outnumbered males, and the authors suggested that clonal diversity may have been underestimated.

The CDR3 contains 17 residues, cysteine and phenylalanine counted. Just CDR3 DNA is preserved here, 51 bases in frame from base 1. The germline V gene yields SGHRS for CDR1 and YFSETQ for CDR2. Compared with germline, V lacks 3 bases and J lacks 3 bases; bases without a gene match: 11. This clone was seen a few times. What this receptor recognizes is not known. Per-base qualities were not stored, and no clone one base away is much larger. The CDR3 regions of human TCRbeta chains were analyzed by immunosequencing. For the original study's pipeline: TCRs in the repertoires were matched against a reference library of SARS-CoV-2-specific TCRs that had been generated with the MIRA antigen-specificity platform. Breadth was defined as the fraction of unique TCRs that were SARS-CoV-2-associated, and depth was defined as the fraction of total T cells that were SARS-CoV-2-associated. Each spike-specific TCR was assigned to its reactive spike region and to a CD4 or CD8 class using the MIRA data. Log10-transformed breadth and depth values were compared by one-way ANOVA with Sidak's multiple comparisons tests. In TCRdb, the immuneACCESS table is reduced to in-frame sequences with V and J assigned. These tables do not hold every clone; where another copy was compared, an unresolved V gene accounts for under half, and the others remain unexplained. V, J and clone size are those of that table, while D and trimming were read from the DNA. Recorded for this sample are about 130,000 clones; around 90% of them occurred a single time. The ten largest clonotypes hold under 20% of the sample.

Per the publication, the time point label means: baseline before first vaccination. The sample's treatment or condition, from its label and the paper: meningococcal conjugate vaccine given as trial control. Vaccinee samples came from UK trials COV001 and COV002, including a single-blind randomized controlled phase 2/3 trial of AZD1222 (ChAdOx1 nCoV-19) in healthy adults. For TCRbeta chain sequencing, PBMC samples were collected from trial participants at day 0 and at day 28 after the second dose. The clonotype was recovered from an adult in good health. Source: peripheral blood, taken on day 0 of MenACWY control vaccination. The V gene is TRBV5-1 and the J gene is TRBJ2-1, with 8 junctional bases fitting TRBD2. The CDR3 protein: CASSSPPKREHYNEQFF. The nucleotide sequence reads TGCGCCAGCAGCTCGCCCCCCAAGCGGGAGCACTACAATGAGCAGTTCTTC. The entire variable domain, with the stretches around the CDR3 drawn from the reference TRBV5-1 and TRBJ2-1 proteins, is KAGVTQTPRYLIKTRGQQVTLSCSPISGHRSVSWYQQTPGQGLQFLFEYFSETQRNKGNFPGRFSGRQFSNSRSEMNVSTLELGDSALYLCASSSPPKREHYNEQFFGPGTRLTVL.